This T cell receptor beta chain is drawn from a study of cytomegalovirus exposure and HLA in healthy donors. About the research overall: Both the approximately 120 validation repertoires and the roughly 640 first-cohort repertoires used the same platform, as reported by a later analysis. Study-wide results and caveats: Some TCR beta chains (about 180 of them) were listed as cytomegalovirus-associated.

The V and J ends lost 6 bases and 2 bases, in that order; junction bases with no gene match: 9. The CDR3 totals 15 residues. Germline V gene data show CDR1 as SNHLY and CDR2 as FYNNEI. In this sample, this clone turned up a few times. The antigen is not known. The donors were in the approximately 120-subject validation cohort, distinct from the roughly 700-subject first cohort. Clones were sequenced by immunoSEQ multiplex PCR, and TCRdb holds only the in-frame ones, with some missing. The sample includes 110,000 or so clones, around 89% of them seen just once. The sequencing input was PBMCs. This chain links TRBV2 with TRBJ2-7, with 8 bases that match TRBD2. The sequence derives from a man between 18 and 35 years old in good health and CMV-seronegative. For the CDR3, the DNA is TGTGCCAGCAGCCCGGGGGGGGACCCCCCCTACGAGCAGTACTTC. This encodes CASSPGGDPPYEQYF.